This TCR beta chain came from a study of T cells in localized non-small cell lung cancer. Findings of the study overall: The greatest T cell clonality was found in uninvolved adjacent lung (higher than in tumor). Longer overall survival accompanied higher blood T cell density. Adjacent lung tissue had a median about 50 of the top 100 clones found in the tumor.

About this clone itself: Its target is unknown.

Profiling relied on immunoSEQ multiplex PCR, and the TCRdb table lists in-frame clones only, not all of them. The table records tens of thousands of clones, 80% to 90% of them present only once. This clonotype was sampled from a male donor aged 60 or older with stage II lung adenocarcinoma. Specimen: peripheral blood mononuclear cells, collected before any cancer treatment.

CDR3 loop: CASSWTEGSYNEQFF. For the CDR3, the DNA is TGTGCCAGTAGTTGGACAGAGGGCTCCTACAATGAGCAGTTCTTC. The chain uses TRBV19 and TRBJ2-1, with D perhaps TRBD1 (6 bases). CDR1 and CDR2 (germline): LNHDA, SQIVND (reference sequence). This CDR3 region has 15 residues. Trimming pared 5 bases from V and 0 bases from J, leaving 11 bases between. Filled out from reference TRBV19 and TRBJ2-1, the complete variable domain reads DGGITQSPKYLFRKEGQNVTLSCEQNLNHDAMYWYRQDPGQGLRLIYYSQIVNDFQKGDIAEGYSVSREKKESFPLTVTSAQKNPTAFYLCASSWTEGSYNEQFFGPGTRLTVL.